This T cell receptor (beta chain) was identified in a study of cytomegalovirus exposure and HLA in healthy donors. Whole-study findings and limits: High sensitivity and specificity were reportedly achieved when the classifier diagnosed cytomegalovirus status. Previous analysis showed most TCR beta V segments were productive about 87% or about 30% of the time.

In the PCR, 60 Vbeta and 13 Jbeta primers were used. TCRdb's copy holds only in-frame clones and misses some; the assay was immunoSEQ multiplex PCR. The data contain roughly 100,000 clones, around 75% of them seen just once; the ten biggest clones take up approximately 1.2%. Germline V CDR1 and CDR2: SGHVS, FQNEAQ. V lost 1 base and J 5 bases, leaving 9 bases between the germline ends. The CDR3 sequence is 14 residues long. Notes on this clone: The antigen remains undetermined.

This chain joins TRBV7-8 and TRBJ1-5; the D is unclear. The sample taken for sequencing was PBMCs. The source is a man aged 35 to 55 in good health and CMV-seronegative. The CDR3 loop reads CASSLVLQDQPQHF. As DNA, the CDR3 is TGTGCCAGCAGCTTAGTTCTCCAGGATCAGCCCCAGCATTTT.